Here is one T cell receptor beta chain with its context. Its specificity is not known. The data derive from a study of shared clonotypes between healthy human individuals. The CDR3 totals 15 residues. Trimming left V 3 bases short and J 4 bases short, with 14 bases between. CDR1 and CDR2 from the germline V gene are SGHRS and YFSETQ. Study conclusions and caveats: Unshared clonotypes carried lower generation probabilities than those common to all four donors. Sharing across four donors was highest in naive CD4 (roughly 5%) and lowest in memory CD8 (roughly 0.4%).

Sequencing used immunoSEQ multiplex PCR; TCRdb keeps in-frame clones, though not all of them. The sample lists around 2.5 million clones; approximately 94% were seen once. The sequence was collected from a young man in good health. Some clones in this sample may be carry-over from other donors' samples. Sequencing was done on a sample of naive CD4+ T cells from PBMCs. Stated subset: CD45RA+ positively selected. This chain links TRBV5-1 with TRBJ1-3; D is ambiguous. Here the CDR3 reads CASSSTAGGGNTIYF. In DNA form, the CDR3 reads TGCGCCAGCAGCTCGACCGCGGGCGGCGGAAACACCATATATTTT.